The rows below give T cell receptor beta chains drawn from one sample of a study of T cells after yellow fever vaccination. TCRdb ran MiXCR on the 5' RACE reads and lists one entry per CDR3 protein. Of 500,000 to 650,000 distinct CDR3 sequences listed, about 15% are singletons. This sample comprised PBMCs, obtained more than 4 days after the first yellow fever vaccination. The source is a man in his late teens or twenties who received the YFV17D yellow fever vaccine. Both conserved end residues are part of each CDR3. The D gene is left open where the match is weak. Not every row has a clone size; where given, it reads once, few, many or a size class.

TRBJ1-1 NA TRBD1 TRBV6-2/TRBV6-3 CASKGQGAEAFF TGTGCCAGCAAAGGACAGGGGGCTGAAGCTTTCTTT
TRBJ2-1 NA TRBD2 TRBV12-3/TRBV12-4 CASTTAALAGTYNEQFF TGTGCCAGCACCACAGCCGCATTAGCGGGGACCTACAATGAGCAGTTCTTC
TRBJ1-2 NA NA TRBV5-1 CASSPGRESYNYGYTF TGCGCCAGCAGCCCGGGGAGGGAGAGTTATAACTATGGCTACACCTTC
TRBJ2-1 NA TRBD1 TRBV5-1 CASSETGAPYNEQFF TGCGCCAGCAGCGAAACAGGGGCCCCCTACAATGAGCAGTTCTTC
TRBJ2-1 NA NA TRBV9 CASSPNSPGLSNEQFF TGTGCCAGCAGCCCTAATTCACCGGGACTCAGCAATGAGCAGTTCTTC
TRBJ2-1 NA NA TRBV5-6 CASSELDEQFF TGTGCCAGCAGCGAACTCGATGAGCAGTTCTTC
TRBJ2-3 many NA TRBV7-8 CASSLAEADTQYF TGTGCCAGCAGCTTAGCGGAAGCAGATACGCAGTATTTT
TRBJ2-4 NA NA TRBV11-2 CASSTTQSGPAKNIQYF TGTGCCAGCAGCACGACCCAGAGCGGGCCAGCCAAAAACATTCAGTACTTC
TRBJ2-5 NA NA TRBV29-1 CSGILETQYF TGCAGCGGGATCCTGGAGACCCAGTACTTC
TRBJ2-5 many TRBD2 TRBV5-4 CASSSGLAAQETQYF TGTGCCAGCAGCTCGGGACTAGCGGCACAAGAGACCCAGTACTTC
TRBJ2-6 few TRBD1 TRBV4-1 CASSQRDRVTGANVLTF TGCGCCAGCAGCCAAAGGGACAGGGTCACTGGGGCCAACGTCCTGACTTTC
TRBJ2-5 NA TRBD2 TRBV20-1 CSAPTSGGWETQYF TGCAGTGCTCCGACTAGCGGGGGATGGGAGACCCAGTACTTC
TRBJ2-5 NA NA TRBV5-1 CASSLNIGTVQETQYF TGCGCCAGCAGCTTAAACATCGGGACGGTACAAGAGACCCAGTACTTC
TRBJ2-4 NA NA TRBV21-1 CASSAYRDREDEDKNIQYF TGTGCCAGCAGCGCCTACCGGGACAGGGAAGACGAGGACAAAAACATTCAGTACTTC
TRBJ2-5 many NA TRBV12-3/TRBV12-4 CASSFIGRQETQYF TGTGCCAGCAGTTTTATAGGCCGTCAAGAGACCCAGTACTTC
TRBJ1-1 many NA TRBV4-2 CASSPKTGKPTEAFF TGTGCCAGCAGCCCGAAGACAGGAAAGCCCACTGAAGCTTTCTTT
TRBJ2-3 NA NA TRBV6-2/TRBV6-3 CASSYPGASVDTQYF TGTGCCAGCAGTTATCCGGGGGCATCAGTGGATACGCAGTATTTT
TRBJ2-4 NA NA TRBV29-1 CSGDQAYRIQYF TGCAGCGGGGACCAGGCCTATAGAATTCAGTACTTC
TRBJ2-5 NA NA TRBV11-2 CASSPPGLTQYF TGTGCCAGCAGCCCACCAGGGTTGACCCAGTACTTC
TRBJ2-3 NA NA TRBV6-5 CASSYWGGGATDTQYF TGTGCCAGCAGTTACTGGGGAGGGGGGGCGACAGATACGCAGTATTTT
TRBJ2-1 few NA TRBV12-3/TRBV12-4 CASRDRTDGHYEQFF TGTGCCAGCAGGGACAGAACAGATGGACACTATGAGCAGTTCTTC
TRBJ2-1 NA TRBD1 TRBV5-1 CASSFQGGQEQFF TGCGCCAGCAGCTTTCAAGGGGGACAGGAGCAGTTCTTC
TRBJ1-1 NA NA TRBV5-6 CASSFEYEAFF TGTGCCAGCAGCTTTGAGTATGAAGCTTTCTTT
TRBJ2-7 few TRBD2 TRBV18 CASSWVGGADEQYF TGTGCCAGCTCGTGGGTCGGGGGGGCCGACGAGCAGTACTTC
TRBJ2-1 NA TRBD2 TRBV6-2/TRBV6-3 CASSYSDFGGNEQFF TGTGCCAGCAGTTACTCGGACTTCGGGGGGAATGAGCAGTTCTTC
TRBJ1-6 few NA TRBV20-1 CSARRDMNSPLHF TGCAGTGCTAGAAGGGACATGAATTCACCCCTCCACTTT
TRBJ2-7 NA NA TRBV12-3/TRBV12-4 CASSPSGSTYEQYF TGTGCCAGCAGCCCCTCGGGGTCTACATACGAGCAGTACTTC
TRBJ1-1 many NA TRBV5-1 CASSSGDNTEAFF TGCGCCAGCAGCTCCGGAGATAACACTGAAGCTTTCTTT
TRBJ2-7 few NA TRBV9 CASSARSHRPVAEQYF TGTGCCAGCAGCGCACGATCGCACAGGCCAGTAGCCGAGCAGTACTTC
TRBJ2-3 NA NA TRBV7-2 CASSEENNDTQYF TGTGCCAGCAGCGAAGAAAACAATGATACGCAGTATTTT
TRBJ1-1 NA TRBD1 TRBV7-9 CASSPDRGQGEAFF TGTGCCAGCAGCCCCGACAGGGGGCAGGGGGAAGCTTTCTTT
TRBJ2-4 NA NA TRBV30 CAWSVGQGGNIQYF TGTGCCTGGAGTGTGGGCCAGGGTGGAAACATTCAGTACTTC
TRBJ2-1 NA NA TRBV5-6 CASSLTANYNEQFF TGTGCCAGCAGCTTGACAGCTAACTACAATGAGCAGTTCTTC
TRBJ2-3 few NA TRBV29-1 CSVDGNTDTQYF TGCAGCGTTGACGGGAACACAGATACGCAGTATTTT
TRBJ2-5 few NA TRBV29-1 CSVVPGMATRETQYF TGCAGCGTTGTACCGGGTATGGCCACACGAGAGACCCAGTACTTC
TRBJ2-3 NA TRBD2 TRBV4-1 CASSPKRGATDTQYF TGCGCCAGCAGCCCGAAGCGGGGGGCCACAGATACGCAGTATTTT
TRBJ2-2 NA NA TRBV11-2 CASSSLDAGELFF TGTGCCAGCAGCTCACTCGACGCCGGGGAGCTGTTTTTT
TRBJ2-2 many NA TRBV25-1 CASRSNTRVAGELFF TGTGCCAGCAGGAGTAACACAAGGGTAGCCGGGGAGCTGTTTTTT
TRBJ2-2 NA NA TRBV27 CASSLPYTGELFF TGTGCCAGCAGTTTACCCTACACCGGGGAGCTGTTTTTT
TRBJ1-3 NA NA TRBV5-1 CASSLEGGPGNTIYF TGCGCCAGCAGCTTGGAGGGGGGGCCTGGAAACACCATATATTTT
TRBJ2-1 many NA TRBV7-3 CASSSIGGNEQFF TGTGCCAGCAGCTCTATCGGGGGCAATGAGCAGTTCTTC
TRBJ1-2 few TRBD1 TRBV6-2/TRBV6-3 CASSYSSGQGYGYTF TGTGCCAGCAGTTACTCATCCGGACAGGGGTATGGCTACACCTTC
TRBJ1-1 NA NA TRBV4-1 CASSHPGANTEAFF TGCGCCAGCAGCCACCCAGGGGCGAACACTGAAGCTTTCTTT
TRBJ1-4 NA TRBD1 TRBV10-3 CAISDDRVGEKLFF TGTGCCATCAGTGATGACAGGGTGGGTGAAAAACTGTTTTTT
TRBJ2-3 NA TRBD2 TRBV7-9 CVSLLTSGGTDTQYF TGTGTCAGCCTACTAACTAGCGGGGGCACAGATACGCAGTATTTT
TRBJ1-2 few NA TRBV12-3/TRBV12-4 CASTLRPGTGYTF TGTGCCAGCACCCTGAGGCCAGGGACCGGCTACACCTTC